A single sample gave rise to the 23 T cell receptor beta chains below, sequenced in a study of OX40 agonist ivuxolimab in advanced cancers. Only in-frame clones appear in the TCRdb table, and some are missing; sequencing was by immunoSEQ multiplex PCR. The data show under 85,000 clones, around 90% seen once. The input for sequencing was CD4+ or CD8+ T cells sorted from blood, taken in a trial of the OX40 agonist ivuxolimab. These TCRs come from an adult with an advanced solid tumor such as melanoma, head and neck, liver or kidney cancer.

The V gene is TRBV6-5, the J gene TRBJ1-1; D is ambiguous. This CDR3 is 14 amino acids long. V lost 0 bases and J lost 7, with 12 bases in between. Germline lookup yields CDR1 MNHEY and CDR2 SVGAGI. Written as DNA, the CDR3 is TGTGCCAGCAGTTACTCATCCGGGGAATATGAAGCTTTCTTT. This sequence encodes CASSYSSGEYEAFF.

The rearrangement links TRBV19 to TRBJ1-5; no reliable D call. V was trimmed by 6 bases and J by 7 bases, leaving 10 bases between them. The CDR3 has 12 residues. Germline assignment: CDR1 LNHDA and CDR2 SQIVND (reference sequence). CDR3 amino acids: CASSGLEQPQHF. CDR3 DNA: TGTGCCAGTAGCGGTCTTGAGCAGCCCCAGCATTTT. Complete variable domain (other parts from reference TRBV19 and TRBJ1-5): DGGITQSPKYLFRKEGQNVTLSCEQNLNHDAMYWYRQDPGQGLRLIYYSQIVNDFQKGDIAEGYSVSREKKESFPLTVTSAQKNPTAFYLCASSGLEQPQHFGDGTRLSIL.

The J gene is TRBJ2-1, the V gene TRBV28; D may be TRBD2 (6 bases). The V gene's germline CDR1 is MDHEN and CDR2 SYDVKM. Trimming pared 6 bases from V and 1 base from J, leaving 13 bases between. The CDR3 runs to 15 residues. CDR3 protein: CASRTGERSYNEQFF. The CDR3 DNA follows: TGTGCCAGCAGAACGGGGGAGAGATCCTACAATGAGCAGTTCTTC.

The chain carries TRBV28 and TRBJ2-7; unclear D gene. V shed 8 bases and J shed 2 bases, with 13 bases lying between them. Germline V gene sequence: CDR1 MDHEN, CDR2 SYDVKM. The CDR3 has 13 residues. The CDR3 spells CASSHSPTYEQYF. The CDR3 DNA sequence: TGTGCCAGCTCCCACTCTCCAACCTACGAGCAGTACTTC.

This clone was counted a single time. V usage is TRBV6-6 and J usage is TRBJ2-1; TRBD1 is a possible D gene (5 bases). The CDR3 extends over 12 amino acids. Germline V CDR1 and CDR2: MNHNY, SVGAGI (reference sequence). V dropped 0 bases and J dropped 8 bases, with 5 bases sitting between them. Written as DNA, the CDR3 is TGTGCCAGCAGTTACTCAGGGGATGAGCAGTTCTTC. Translated: CASSYSGDEQFF.

The rearrangement joins TRBV6-6 to TRBJ2-7; 9 bases line up with TRBD2. Germline V CDR1 and CDR2: MNHNY, SVGAGI (reference sequence). The V and J ends lost 2 bases and 3 bases, in that order; junction bases with no gene match: 2. The CDR3 is 14 residues long. This chain's CDR3 is CASSYGAGGYEQYF. CDR3 DNA sequence: TGTGCCAGCAGTTACGGAGCGGGAGGCTACGAGCAGTACTTC.

This chain joins TRBV5-1 and TRBJ2-3; 7 nucleotides align to TRBD1. From germline, CDR1 is SGHRS and CDR2 YFSETQ. J lost 4 bases, V lost 1 base, and 6 bases had no gene match. The length of the CDR3 is 15 residues. CDR3 DNA sequence: TGCGCCAGCAGCTTGCAGGGGGACGGATCAGATACGCAGTATTTT. It specifies CASSLQGDGSDTQYF.

The chain carries TRBV13 and TRBJ2-3; 14 positions agree with TRBD2. Germline V gene lookup returns CDR1 PRHDT and CDR2 FYEKMQ (reference sequence). V was clipped by 4 bases and J by 2 bases; unmatched bases: 14. CDR3 length: 20 amino acids. CDR3 sequence reads: CASSSRVPGLAGVYTDTQYF. In DNA form, the CDR3 reads TGTGCCAGCAGCTCCAGAGTCCCGGGACTAGCGGGAGTTTACACAGATACGCAGTATTTT.

This chain connects TRBV6-6 to TRBJ2-3; the D is unclear. This CDR3 is 13 amino acids long. CDR1 and CDR2 (germline): MNHNY, SVGAGI (reference sequence). The ends were cut back, 5 bases at V and 5 bases at J, with 11 bases in the middle. Here the CDR3 DNA reads TGTGCCAGCAGTCGTCTTCTGGGAGATACGCAGTATTTT. It is translated as CASSRLLGDTQYF.

The CDR3 coding sequence is TGTGCCAGCAGCCCGGGACAGGTATTGAGCGAGCAGTACTTC. Encoded protein: CASSPGQVLSEQYF. The chain is built from TRBV7-3 and TRBJ2-7; TRBD1 agrees at 8 bases. The CDR3 extends over 14 amino acids. Trimming cost V 5 bases and J 6 bases; bases outside gene matches: 9. CDR1 and CDR2 from the germline V gene are SGHTA and FQGTGA.

The chain links TRBV28 to TRBJ2-2; 10 bases are shared with TRBD1. The CDR3 is 16 amino acids. Germline V lookup: CDR1 MDHEN, CDR2 SYDVKM. The V gene end was trimmed by 4 bases and the J gene end by 7 bases; junction bases not matched to a gene: 9. CDR3 protein: CASSSTPGQGIGELFF. In DNA form, the CDR3 reads TGTGCCAGCAGTTCGACCCCGGGACAGGGGATCGGGGAGCTGTTTTTT.

This rearrangement joins TRBV18 to TRBJ2-5; D is perhaps TRBD1 (6 bases). With 1 base removed from V and 5 bases from J, the gap between germline ends came to 14 bases. CDR1 is KGHSH, CDR2 LQKENI, per germline. The CDR3 spans 15 residues. CDR3 coding DNA: TGTGCCAGCTCACCACAAAAGGGGGTGAGGGAGACCCAGTACTTC. Translated, it gives CASSPQKGVRETQYF.

The chain uses TRBV19 and TRBJ2-1; D is possibly TRBD1 or TRBD2 (5 bases each). The CDR3 totals 16 residues. Germline CDR1 and CDR2: LNHDA and SQIVND (reference sequence). The ends were cut back, 4 bases at V and 2 bases at J, with 15 bases in the middle. The CDR3 coding sequence is TGTGCCAGTAGTACCCGGGGCCTAGAGCCCTACAATGAGCAGTTCTTC. Translating gives CASSTRGLEPYNEQFF.

The chain recombines TRBV5-4 with TRBJ2-3; 8 bases line up with TRBD2. The germline CDR1 and CDR2 sequences are SGHNT and YYREEE (reference sequence). There are 15 residues in the CDR3. The ends lost 0 bases at V and 8 bases at J; junction bases unmatched: 8. DNA for the CDR3: TGTGCCAGCAGCTTGGAAGCTAGCGGGTACGGTACGCAGTATTTT. Translated: CASSLEASGYGTQYF. Full variable domain (missing parts from reference TRBV5-4 and TRBJ2-3): ETGVTQSPTHLIKTRGQQVTLRCSSQSGHNTVSWYQQALGQGPQFIFQYYREEENGRGNFPPRFSGLQFPNYSSELNVNALELDDSALYLCASSLEASGYGTQYFGPGTRLTVL.

V gene TRBV27 combines with J gene TRBJ2-1, with TRBD2 identical over 8 bases. The J segment lost 4 bases and the V segment lost 4 bases, leaving 9 bases of the junction unmatched. CDR1 and CDR2 from the germline V gene are MNHEY and SMNVEV (reference sequence). The CDR3 sequence is 16 residues long. CDR3 bases: TGTGCCAGCAGTTCCCCACTAGCGGCAGGTTACAATGAGCAGTTCTTC. This translates into CASSSPLAAGYNEQFF.

The gene calls are TRBV2 and TRBJ2-1, with D possibly being TRBD1 (5 bases). The CDR3 contains 15 residues. V was trimmed by 4 bases and J by 0 bases, leaving 10 bases between them. Germline lookup yields CDR1 SNHLY and CDR2 FYNNEI. In DNA, the CDR3 is TGTGCCAGCAGTGGGAGTGGGGCCTCCTACAATGAGCAGTTCTTC. As protein: CASSGSGASYNEQFF.

The chain links TRBV5-1 to TRBJ2-5, with 9 bases lining up with TRBD2. Per germline, CDR1 SGHRS and CDR2 YFSETQ. V gave up 0 bases and J gave up 4 bases; unmatched junction bases: 16. The CDR3 spans 19 residues. The CDR3 region has the DNA TGCGCCAGCAGCTTGGGTGACGGACTAGCGTCTCTGGGCGGAGAGACCCAGTACTTC. Encoded protein: CASSLGDGLASLGGETQYF.

The genes are TRBV7-9 and TRBJ2-3; no firm D call. The CDR3 is 12 residues long. Germline V gene data show CDR1 as SEHNR and CDR2 as FQNEAQ (reference sequence). V was cut by 5 bases and J by 4 bases, with 7 bases left in between. The CDR3 is CASSINPDTQYF. The CDR3 nucleotides are TGTGCCAGCAGCATAAACCCAGATACGCAGTATTTT.

J is TRBJ1-4 and V is TRBV5-1; TRBD1 matches at 8 bases. Germline CDR1 and CDR2: SGHRS and YFSETQ. The CDR3 sequence is 15 residues long. Trimming removed 0 bases from V and 7 bases from J; junction bases left unmatched: 5. In DNA form, the CDR3 reads TGCGCCAGCAGCTTGGCTGCAGGGGGCCGTGAAAAACTGTTTTTT. Translated: CASSLAAGGREKLFF.

This clone appeared a few times. The genes are TRBV7-9 and TRBJ1-1; D is ambiguous. The germline V and J ends were trimmed by 3 bases and 0 bases, with 11 bases remaining between them. The CDR3 has 15 amino acids. CDR1 is SEHNR and CDR2 is FQNEAQ in the germline V gene (reference sequence). CDR3: CASSFSATMNTEAFF. CDR3 DNA sequence: TGTGCCAGCAGCTTCTCAGCGACCATGAACACTGAAGCTTTCTTT.

The V and J genes are TRBV18 and TRBJ1-2, with 7 bases fitting TRBD1. This CDR3 has 15 amino acids. V shed 3 bases, J shed 6 bases, and the junction held 10 bases outside the gene matches. Germline CDR1 and CDR2: KGHSH and LQKENI. The chain's CDR3 is CASSPFDRALDGYTF. For the CDR3, the DNA is TGTGCCAGCTCACCTTTCGACAGGGCACTCGATGGCTACACCTTC.

This chain links TRBV15 with TRBJ2-7, with D tentatively TRBD1 or TRBD2 (5 bases each). The CDR3 is 13 amino acids. Germline V gene data show CDR1 as LNHNV and CDR2 as YYDKDF (reference sequence). V lost 5 bases, J lost 0 bases, and 8 bases lay in between. CDR3 nucleotide sequence: TGTGCCACCAGCGGGGACGGCTCCTACGAGCAGTACTTC. Its translation: CATSGDGSYEQYF. Based on the CDR3 plus reference TRBV15 and TRBJ2-7, the full variable domain is DAMVIQNPRYQVTQFGKPVTLSCSQTLNHNVMYWYQQKSSQAPKLLFHYYDKDFNNEADTPDNFQSRRPNTSFCFLDIRSPGLGDTAMYLCATSGDGSYEQYFGPGTRLTVT.

The chain joins TRBV4-2 to TRBJ1-1; tentative D call: TRBD1 (5 bases). V shed 0 bases and J shed 4 bases, with 15 bases lying between them. Germline values: CDR1 LGHNA, CDR2 YNFKEQ. This CDR3 region has 16 residues. CDR3 sequence (DNA): TGTGCCAGCAGCCAAGATGGGTCGGGGGTAGGCACTGAAGCTTTCTTT. Translating it yields CASSQDGSGVGTEAFF.